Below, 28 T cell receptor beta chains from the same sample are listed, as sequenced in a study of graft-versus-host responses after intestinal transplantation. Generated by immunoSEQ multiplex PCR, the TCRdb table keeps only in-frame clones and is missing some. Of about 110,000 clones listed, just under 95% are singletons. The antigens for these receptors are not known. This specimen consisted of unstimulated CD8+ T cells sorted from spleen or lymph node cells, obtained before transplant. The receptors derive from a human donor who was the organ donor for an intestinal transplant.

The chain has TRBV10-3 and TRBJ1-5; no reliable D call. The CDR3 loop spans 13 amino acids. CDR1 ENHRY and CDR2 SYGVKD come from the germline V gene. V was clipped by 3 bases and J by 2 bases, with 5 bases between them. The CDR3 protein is CAISDGRNQPQHF. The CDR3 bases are TGTGCCATCAGTGACGGACGCAATCAGCCCCAGCATTTT.

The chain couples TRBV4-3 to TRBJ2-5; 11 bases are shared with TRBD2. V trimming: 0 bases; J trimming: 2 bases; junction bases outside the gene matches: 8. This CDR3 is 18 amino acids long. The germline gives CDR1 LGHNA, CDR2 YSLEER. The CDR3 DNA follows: TGCGCCAGCAGCCAAGACTGGCTAGCGGGGGGACTACAAGAGACCCAGTACTTC. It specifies CASSQDWLAGGLQETQYF.

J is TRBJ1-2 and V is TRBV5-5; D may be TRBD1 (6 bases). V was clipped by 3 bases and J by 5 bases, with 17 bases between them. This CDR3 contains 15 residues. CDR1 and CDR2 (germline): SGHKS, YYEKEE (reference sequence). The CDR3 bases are TGTGCCAGCAGCTCGGGGGCGGGTGCGGGTTATGGCTACACCTTC. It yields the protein CASSSGAGAGYGYTF.

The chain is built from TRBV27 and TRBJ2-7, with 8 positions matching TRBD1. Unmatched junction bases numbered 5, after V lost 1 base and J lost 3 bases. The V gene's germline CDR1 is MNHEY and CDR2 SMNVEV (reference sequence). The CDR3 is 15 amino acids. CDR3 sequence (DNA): TGTGCCAGCAGTTTATTTCCAGGGGGCGGCTACGAGCAGTACTTC. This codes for CASSLFPGGGYEQYF.

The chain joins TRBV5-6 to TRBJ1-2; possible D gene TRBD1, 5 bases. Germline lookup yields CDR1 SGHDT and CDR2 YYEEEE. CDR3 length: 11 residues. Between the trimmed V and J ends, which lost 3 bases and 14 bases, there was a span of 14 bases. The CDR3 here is CASSSRDRQTF. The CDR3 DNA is TGTGCCAGCAGCTCCAGGGATCGTCAGACCTTC.

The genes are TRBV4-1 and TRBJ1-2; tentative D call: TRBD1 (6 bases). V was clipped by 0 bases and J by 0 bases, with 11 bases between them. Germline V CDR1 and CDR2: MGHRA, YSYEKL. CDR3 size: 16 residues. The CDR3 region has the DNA TGCGCCAGCAGCCAAGACCGGGGACACTCTAACTATGGCTACACCTTC. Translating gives CASSQDRGHSNYGYTF.

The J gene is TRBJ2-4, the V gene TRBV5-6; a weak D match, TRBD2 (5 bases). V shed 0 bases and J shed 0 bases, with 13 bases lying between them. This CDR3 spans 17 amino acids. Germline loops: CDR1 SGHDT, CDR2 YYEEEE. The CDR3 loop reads CASSLDRGLGAKNIQYF. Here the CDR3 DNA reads TGTGCCAGCAGCTTGGATCGGGGTTTGGGAGCCAAAAACATTCAGTACTTC.

The chain's CDR3 is CASSLPSGDSPNYGYTF. DNA for the CDR3: TGTGCCAGCAGCCTTCCAAGCGGGGACAGCCCTAACTATGGCTACACCTTC. The chain recombines TRBV9 with TRBJ1-2; 7 bases map to TRBD1. Germline values: CDR1 SGDLS, CDR2 YYNGEE. Germline trimming cut 4 bases from V and 0 bases from J; bases unmatched to any gene: 12. The CDR3 consists of 17 residues.

The CDR3 spells CASSQDFYRVTDTQYF. The CDR3, as DNA: TGTGCCAGCAGCCAAGATTTTTACAGGGTCACAGATACGCAGTATTTT. The chain joins TRBV14 to TRBJ2-3; the D gene is possibly TRBD1 (6 bases). CDR1 and CDR2 from the germline V gene are SGHDN and FVKESK. V shed 0 bases and J shed 2 bases, with 12 bases lying between them. There are 16 residues in the CDR3.

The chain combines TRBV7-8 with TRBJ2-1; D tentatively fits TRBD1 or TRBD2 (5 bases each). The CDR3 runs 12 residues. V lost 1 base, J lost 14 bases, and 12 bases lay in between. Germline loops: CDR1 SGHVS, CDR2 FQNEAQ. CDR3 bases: TGTGCCAGCAGCTTAGTAGGGGAGATCAAGTTCTTC. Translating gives CASSLVGEIKFF.

Here the CDR3 DNA reads TGCAGCGTTGATCATTTCGGCCGCATGAACACTGAAGCTTTCTTT. This encodes CSVDHFGRMNTEAFF. The V gene is TRBV29-1, the J gene TRBJ1-1; D gene uncertain. Between the trimmed V and J ends, which lost 3 bases and 0 bases, there was a span of 14 bases. Per the germline V gene, CDR1 is SQVTM and CDR2 is ANQGSEA. The CDR3 is 15 residues long.

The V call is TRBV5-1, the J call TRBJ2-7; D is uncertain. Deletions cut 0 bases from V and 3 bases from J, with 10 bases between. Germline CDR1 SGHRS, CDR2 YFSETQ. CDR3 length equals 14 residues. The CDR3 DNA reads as TGCGCCAGCAGCTTGGAATCCGGCGGCTACGAGCAGTACTTC. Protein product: CASSLESGGYEQYF.

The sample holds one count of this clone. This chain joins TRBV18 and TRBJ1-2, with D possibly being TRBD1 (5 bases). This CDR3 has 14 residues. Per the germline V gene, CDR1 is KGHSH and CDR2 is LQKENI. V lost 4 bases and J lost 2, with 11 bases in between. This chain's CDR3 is CASSLGTGNYGYTF. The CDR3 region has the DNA TGTGCCAGCTCACTTGGGACTGGGAACTATGGCTACACCTTC.

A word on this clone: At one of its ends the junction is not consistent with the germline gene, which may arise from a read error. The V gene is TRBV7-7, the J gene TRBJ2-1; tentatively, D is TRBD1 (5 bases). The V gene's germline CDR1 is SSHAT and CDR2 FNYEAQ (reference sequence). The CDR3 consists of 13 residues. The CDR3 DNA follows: TGTGCTAGCAGCCCCCGGTTAGGGGATGAGCAGTTCTTC. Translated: CASSPRLGDEQFF.

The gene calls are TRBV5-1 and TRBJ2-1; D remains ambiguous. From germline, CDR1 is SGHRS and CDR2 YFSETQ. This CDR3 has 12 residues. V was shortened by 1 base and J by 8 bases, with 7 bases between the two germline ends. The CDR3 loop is CASSLKGYEQFF. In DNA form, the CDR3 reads TGCGCCAGCAGCTTGAAGGGCTATGAGCAGTTCTTC.

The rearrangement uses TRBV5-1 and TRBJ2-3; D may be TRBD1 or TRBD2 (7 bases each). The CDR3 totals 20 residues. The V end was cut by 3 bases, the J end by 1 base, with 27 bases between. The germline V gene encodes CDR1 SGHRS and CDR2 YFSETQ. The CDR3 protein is CASSWWDSGTFSGCTDTQYF. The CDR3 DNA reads TGCGCCAGCAGCTGGTGGGACAGCGGAACCTTTAGCGGGTGCACAGATACGCAGTATTTT.

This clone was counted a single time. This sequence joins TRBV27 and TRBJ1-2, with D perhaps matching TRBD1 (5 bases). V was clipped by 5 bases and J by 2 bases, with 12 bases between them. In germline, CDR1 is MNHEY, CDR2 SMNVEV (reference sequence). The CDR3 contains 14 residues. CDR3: CASSKRGGNYGYTF. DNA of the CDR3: TGTGCCAGCAGTAAAAGGGGCGGAAACTATGGCTACACCTTC.

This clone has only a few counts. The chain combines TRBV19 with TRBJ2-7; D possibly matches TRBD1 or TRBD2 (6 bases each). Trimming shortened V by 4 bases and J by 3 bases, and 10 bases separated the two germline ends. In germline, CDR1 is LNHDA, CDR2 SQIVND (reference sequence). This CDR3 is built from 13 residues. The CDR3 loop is CASSSGTSYEQYF. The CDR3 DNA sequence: TGTGCCAGTAGTAGCGGGACAAGCTACGAGCAGTACTTC.

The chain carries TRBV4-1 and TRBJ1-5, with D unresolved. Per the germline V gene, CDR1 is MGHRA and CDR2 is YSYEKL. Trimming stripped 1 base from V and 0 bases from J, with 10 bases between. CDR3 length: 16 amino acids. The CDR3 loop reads CASSQGGRDSNQPQHF. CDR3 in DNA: TGCGCCAGCAGCCAAGGAGGACGGGATAGCAATCAGCCCCAGCATTTT.

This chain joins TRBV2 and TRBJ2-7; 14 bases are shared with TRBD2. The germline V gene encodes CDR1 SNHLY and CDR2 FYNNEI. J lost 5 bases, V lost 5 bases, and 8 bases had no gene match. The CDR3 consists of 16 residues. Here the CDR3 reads CASSSTGTSGGHEQYF. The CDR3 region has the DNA TGTGCCAGCAGTAGTACCGGGACTAGCGGGGGCCACGAGCAGTACTTC.

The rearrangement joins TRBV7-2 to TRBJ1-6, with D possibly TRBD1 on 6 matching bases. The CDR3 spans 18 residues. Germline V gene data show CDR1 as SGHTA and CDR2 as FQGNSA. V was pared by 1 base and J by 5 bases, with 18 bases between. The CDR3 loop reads CASSLDPSPGAHNSPLHF. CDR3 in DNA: TGTGCCAGCAGCTTAGACCCTTCTCCAGGGGCGCATAATTCACCCCTCCACTTT.

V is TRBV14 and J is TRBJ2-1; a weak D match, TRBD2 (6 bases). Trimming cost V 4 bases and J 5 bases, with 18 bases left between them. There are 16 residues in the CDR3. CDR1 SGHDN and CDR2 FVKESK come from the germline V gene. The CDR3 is CASSPRVAAYNNEQFF. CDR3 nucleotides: TGTGCCAGCAGCCCGAGGGTAGCGGCCTATAACAATGAGCAGTTCTTC. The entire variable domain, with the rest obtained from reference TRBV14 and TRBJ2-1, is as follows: EAGVTQFPSHSVIEKGQTVTLRCDPISGHDNLYWYRRVMGKEIKFLLHFVKESKQDESGMPNNRFLAERTGGTYSTLKVQPAELEDSGVYFCASSPRVAAYNNEQFFGPGTRLTVL.

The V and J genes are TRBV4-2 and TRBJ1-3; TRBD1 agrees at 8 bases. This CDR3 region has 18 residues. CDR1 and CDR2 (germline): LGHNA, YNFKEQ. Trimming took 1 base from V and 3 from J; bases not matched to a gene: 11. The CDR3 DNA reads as TGTGCCAGCAGCCAAGGGTACGCCCAGGGGGCAGGTGGAAACACCATATATTTT. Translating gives CASSQGYAQGAGGNTIYF.

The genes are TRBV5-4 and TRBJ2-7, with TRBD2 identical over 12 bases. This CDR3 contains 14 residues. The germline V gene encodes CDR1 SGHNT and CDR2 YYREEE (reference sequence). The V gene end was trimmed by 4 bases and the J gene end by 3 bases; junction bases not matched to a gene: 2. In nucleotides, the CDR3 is TGTGCCAGCAGCGAGGGACTAGCGGGCTACGAGCAGTACTTC. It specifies CASSEGLAGYEQYF. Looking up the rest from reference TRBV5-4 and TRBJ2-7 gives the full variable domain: ETGVTQSPTHLIKTRGQQVTLRCSSQSGHNTVSWYQQALGQGPQFIFQYYREEENGRGNFPPRFSGLQFPNYSSELNVNALELDDSALYLCASSEGLAGYEQYFGPGTRLTVT.

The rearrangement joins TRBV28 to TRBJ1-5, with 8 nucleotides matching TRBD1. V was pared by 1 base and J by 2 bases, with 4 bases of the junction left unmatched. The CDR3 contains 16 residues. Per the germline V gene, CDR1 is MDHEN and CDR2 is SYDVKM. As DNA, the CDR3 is TGTGCCAGCAGTTTATCGGACAGGGCGGGCAATCAGCCCCAGCATTTT. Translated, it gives CASSLSDRAGNQPQHF. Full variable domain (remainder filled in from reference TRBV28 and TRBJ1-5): DVKVTQSSRYLVKRTGEKVFLECVQDMDHENMFWYRQDPGLGLRLIYFSYDVKMKEKGDIPEGYSVSREKKERFSLILESASTNQTSMYLCASSLSDRAGNQPQHFGDGTRLSIL.

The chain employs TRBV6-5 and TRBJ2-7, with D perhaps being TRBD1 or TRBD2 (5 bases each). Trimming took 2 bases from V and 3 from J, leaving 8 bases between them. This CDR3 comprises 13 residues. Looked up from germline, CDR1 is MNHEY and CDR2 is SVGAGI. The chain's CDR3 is CASSYQGDYEQYF. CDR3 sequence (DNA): TGTGCCAGCAGTTACCAGGGAGACTACGAGCAGTACTTC.

The CDR3 bases are TGTGCCTGGAGTGTTGGACAGGGGGCTCAGCCCCAGCATTTT. It is translated as CAWSVGQGAQPQHF. The gene calls are TRBV30 and TRBJ1-5, with 11 nucleotides matching TRBD1. The CDR3 sequence is 14 residues long. After removal of 0 bases from V and 6 bases from J, the junction contained 1 base not matched to a gene. Germline CDR1 GTSNPN, CDR2 SVGIG (reference sequence). The complete variable domain, with remaining parts taken from reference TRBV30 and TRBJ1-5, reads SQTIHQWPATLVQPVGSPLSLECTVEGTSNPNLYWYRQAAGRGLQLLFYSVGIGQISSEVPQNLSASRPQDRQFILSSKKLLLSDSGFYLCAWSVGQGAQPQHFGDGTRLSIL.

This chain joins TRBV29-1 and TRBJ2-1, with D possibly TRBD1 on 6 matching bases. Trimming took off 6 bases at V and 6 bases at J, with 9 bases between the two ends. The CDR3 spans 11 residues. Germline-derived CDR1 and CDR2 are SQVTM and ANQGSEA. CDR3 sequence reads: CSVGAFNEQFF. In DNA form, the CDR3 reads TGCAGCGTGGGGGCATTCAATGAGCAGTTCTTC.